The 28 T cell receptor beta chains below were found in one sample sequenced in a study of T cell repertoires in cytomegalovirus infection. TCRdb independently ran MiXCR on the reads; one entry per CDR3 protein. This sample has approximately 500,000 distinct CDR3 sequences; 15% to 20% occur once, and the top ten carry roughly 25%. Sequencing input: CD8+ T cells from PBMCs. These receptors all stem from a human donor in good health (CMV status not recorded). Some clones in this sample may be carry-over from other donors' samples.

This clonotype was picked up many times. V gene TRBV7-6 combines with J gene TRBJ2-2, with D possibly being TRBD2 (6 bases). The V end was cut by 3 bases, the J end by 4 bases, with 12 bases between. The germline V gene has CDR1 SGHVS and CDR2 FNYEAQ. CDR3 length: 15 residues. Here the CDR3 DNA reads TGTGCCAGCAGCTTTCTATTCGGGGGCACCGGGGAGCTGTTTTTT. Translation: CASSFLFGGTGELFF. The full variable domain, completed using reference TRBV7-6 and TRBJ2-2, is GAGVSQSPRYKVTKRGQDVALRCDPISGHVSLYWYRQALGQGPEFLTYFNYEAQQDKSGLPNDRFSAERPEGSISTLTIQRTEQRDSAMYRCASSFLFGGTGELFFGEGSRLTVL.

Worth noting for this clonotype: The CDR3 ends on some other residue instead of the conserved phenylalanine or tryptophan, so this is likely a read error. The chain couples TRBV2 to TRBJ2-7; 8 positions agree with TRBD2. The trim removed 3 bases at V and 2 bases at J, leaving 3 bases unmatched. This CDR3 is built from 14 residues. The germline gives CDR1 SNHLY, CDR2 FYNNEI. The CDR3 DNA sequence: TGTGCCAGCAGTGAGGCGGGGGGAACCTACGAGCAGTACTTA. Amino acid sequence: CASSEAGGTYEQYL.

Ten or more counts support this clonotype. CDR3 nucleotides: TGTGCCAGCAGCTGGGTAGCGGGGTACACAGATACGCAGTATTTT. Translation gives CASSWVAGYTDTQYF. The chain recombines TRBV7-2 with TRBJ2-3; 8 bases agree with TRBD2. This CDR3 is built from 15 residues. J gave up 2 bases and V 4 bases, and 5 bases lay outside the gene matches. Germline CDR1 is SGHTA and CDR2 is FQGNSA.

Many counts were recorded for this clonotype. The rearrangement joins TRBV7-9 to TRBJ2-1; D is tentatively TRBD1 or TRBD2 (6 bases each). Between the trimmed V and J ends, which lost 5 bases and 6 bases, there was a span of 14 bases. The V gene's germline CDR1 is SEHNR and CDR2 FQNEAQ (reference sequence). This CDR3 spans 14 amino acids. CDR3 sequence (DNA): TGTGCCAGCAGCACCTCCCGGGGGCTCAATGAGCAGTTCTTC. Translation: CASSTSRGLNEQFF.

CDR3 loop: CASSLVWGGTGELFF. The CDR3 nucleotides read TGTGCCAGCAGCTTAGTTTGGGGCGGCACCGGGGAGCTGTTTTTT. The V and J genes are TRBV7-9 and TRBJ2-2; possibly TRBD1 for D (5 bases). The CDR3 runs 15 residues. Germline V lookup: CDR1 SEHNR, CDR2 FQNEAQ (reference sequence). Deletions cut 1 base from V and 4 bases from J, with 10 bases between.

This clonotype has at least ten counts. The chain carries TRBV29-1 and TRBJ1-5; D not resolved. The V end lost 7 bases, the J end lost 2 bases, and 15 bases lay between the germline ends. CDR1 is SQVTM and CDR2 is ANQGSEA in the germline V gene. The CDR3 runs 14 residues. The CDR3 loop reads CSAIFPGRNQPQHF. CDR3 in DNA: TGCAGCGCTATATTCCCGGGTCGCAATCAGCCCCAGCATTTT.

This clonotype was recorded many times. CDR3 loop: CASSSVSGSTYNEQFF. The CDR3 nucleotides read TGTGCCAGCAGCTCGGTTAGCGGGAGCACCTACAATGAGCAGTTCTTC. The chain uses TRBV7-9 and TRBJ2-1, with 9 bases aligning to TRBD2. The CDR3 is 16 amino acids. The V gene's germline CDR1 is SEHNR and CDR2 FQNEAQ (reference sequence). V lost 4 bases, J lost 2 bases, and 6 bases stayed unmatched.

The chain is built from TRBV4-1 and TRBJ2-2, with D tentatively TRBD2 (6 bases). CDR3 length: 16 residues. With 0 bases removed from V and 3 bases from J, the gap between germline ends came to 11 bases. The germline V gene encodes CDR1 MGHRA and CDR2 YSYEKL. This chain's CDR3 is CASSQEISGYTGELFF. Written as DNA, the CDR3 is TGCGCCAGCAGCCAAGAGATTAGCGGCTACACCGGGGAGCTGTTTTTT.

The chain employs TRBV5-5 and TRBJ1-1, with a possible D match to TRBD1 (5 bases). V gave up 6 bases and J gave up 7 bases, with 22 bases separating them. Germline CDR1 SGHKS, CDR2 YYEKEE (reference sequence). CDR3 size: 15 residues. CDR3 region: CASTPLRATVSEAFF. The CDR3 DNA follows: TGTGCCAGCACCCCCCTCAGGGCTACTGTCAGTGAAGCTTTCTTT.

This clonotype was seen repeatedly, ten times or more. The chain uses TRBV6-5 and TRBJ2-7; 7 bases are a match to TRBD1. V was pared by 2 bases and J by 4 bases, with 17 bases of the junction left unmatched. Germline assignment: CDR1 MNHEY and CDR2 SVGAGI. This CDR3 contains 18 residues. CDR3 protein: CASSYSPSTEGAGYEQYF. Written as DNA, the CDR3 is TGTGCCAGCAGTTACAGTCCCTCTACTGAGGGGGCTGGTTACGAGCAGTACTTC.

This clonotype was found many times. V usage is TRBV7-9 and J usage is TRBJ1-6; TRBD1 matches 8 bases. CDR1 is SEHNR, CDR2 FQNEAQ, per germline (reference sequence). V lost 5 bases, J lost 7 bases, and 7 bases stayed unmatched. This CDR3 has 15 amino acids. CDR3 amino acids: CASSDGQGQNSPLHF. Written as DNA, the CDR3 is TGTGCCAGCAGCGACGGACAGGGACAGAATTCACCCCTCCACTTT.

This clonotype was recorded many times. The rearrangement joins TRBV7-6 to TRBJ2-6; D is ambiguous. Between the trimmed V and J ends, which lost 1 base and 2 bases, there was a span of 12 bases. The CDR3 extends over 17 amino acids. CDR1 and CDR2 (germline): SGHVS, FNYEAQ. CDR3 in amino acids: CASSLGGRATGANVLTF. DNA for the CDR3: TGTGCCAGCAGCTTAGGAGGCCGGGCGACTGGGGCCAACGTCCTGACTTTC.

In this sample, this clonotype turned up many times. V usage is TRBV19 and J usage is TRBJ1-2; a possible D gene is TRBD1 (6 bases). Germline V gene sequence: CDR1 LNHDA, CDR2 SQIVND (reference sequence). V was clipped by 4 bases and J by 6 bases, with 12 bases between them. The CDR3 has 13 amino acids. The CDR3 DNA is TGTGCCAGTAGTAAGACAGGTTTCGATGGCTACACCTTC. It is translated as CASSKTGFDGYTF.

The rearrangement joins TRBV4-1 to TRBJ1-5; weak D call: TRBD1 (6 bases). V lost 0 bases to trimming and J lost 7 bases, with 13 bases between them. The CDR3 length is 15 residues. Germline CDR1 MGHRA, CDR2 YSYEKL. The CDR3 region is CASSQDGRGWQPQHF. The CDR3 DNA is TGCGCCAGCAGCCAAGATGGAAGGGGGTGGCAGCCCCAGCATTTT.

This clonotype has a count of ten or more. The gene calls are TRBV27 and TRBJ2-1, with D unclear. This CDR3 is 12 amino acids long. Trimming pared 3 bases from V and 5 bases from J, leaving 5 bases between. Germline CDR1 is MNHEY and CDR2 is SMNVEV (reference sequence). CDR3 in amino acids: CASSFPDNEQFF. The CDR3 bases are TGTGCCAGCAGTTTCCCCGACAATGAGCAGTTCTTC.

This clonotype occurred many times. The CDR3 nucleotides read TGTGCCAGCAGCCTAGGCCCCGCGGGGGCCCTCCACTTT. Protein product: CASSLGPAGALHF. The chain joins TRBV7-9 to TRBJ1-6, with a tentative D call TRBD1 (5 bases). Germline loops: CDR1 SEHNR, CDR2 FQNEAQ (reference sequence). The length of the CDR3 is 13 residues. Trimming stripped 5 bases from V and 14 bases from J, with 16 bases between.

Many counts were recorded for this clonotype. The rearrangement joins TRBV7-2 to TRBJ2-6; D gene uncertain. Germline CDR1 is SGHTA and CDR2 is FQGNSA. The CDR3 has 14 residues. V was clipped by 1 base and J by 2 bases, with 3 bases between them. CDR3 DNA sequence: TGTGCCAGCAGCTTAGGGCCTGGGGCCAACGTCCTGACTTTC. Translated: CASSLGPGANVLTF.

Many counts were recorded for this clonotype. CDR3 residues: CATSDPRRDQSSNEQYF. The CDR3 DNA reads as TGTGCCACCAGTGATCCCCGGAGGGACCAGTCCTCTAACGAGCAGTACTTC. The V and J genes are TRBV24-1 and TRBJ2-7; a weak D match, TRBD2 (6 bases). Trimming cost V 3 bases and J 5 bases, with 22 bases left between them. CDR1 and CDR2 from the germline V gene are KGHDR and SFDVKD. There are 17 residues in the CDR3.

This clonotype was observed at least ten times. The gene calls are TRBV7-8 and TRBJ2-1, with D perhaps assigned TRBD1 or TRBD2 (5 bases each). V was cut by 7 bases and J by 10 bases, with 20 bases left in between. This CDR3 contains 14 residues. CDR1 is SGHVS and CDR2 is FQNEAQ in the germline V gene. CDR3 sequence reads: CASMGTHPVNEQFF. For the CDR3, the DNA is TGTGCCAGCATGGGGACCCACCCGGTGAACGAGCAGTTCTTC.

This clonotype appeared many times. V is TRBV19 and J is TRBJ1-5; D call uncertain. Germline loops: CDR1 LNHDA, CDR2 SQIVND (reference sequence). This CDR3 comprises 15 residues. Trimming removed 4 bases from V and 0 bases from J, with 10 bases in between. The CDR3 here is CASSSSGSSNQPQHF. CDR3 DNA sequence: TGTGCCAGTAGTAGTTCGGGGTCTAGCAATCAGCCCCAGCATTTT.

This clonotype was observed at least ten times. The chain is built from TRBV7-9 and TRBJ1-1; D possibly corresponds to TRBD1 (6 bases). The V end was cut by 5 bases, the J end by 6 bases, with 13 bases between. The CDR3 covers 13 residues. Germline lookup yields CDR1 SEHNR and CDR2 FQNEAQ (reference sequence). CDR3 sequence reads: CASSSRDTPEAFF. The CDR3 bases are TGTGCCAGCAGCAGCCGGGACACCCCTGAAGCTTTCTTT.

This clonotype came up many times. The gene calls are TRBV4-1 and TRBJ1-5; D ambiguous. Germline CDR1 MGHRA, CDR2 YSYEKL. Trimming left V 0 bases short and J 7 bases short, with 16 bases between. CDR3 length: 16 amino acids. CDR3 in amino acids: CASSQDRGRWRQPQHF. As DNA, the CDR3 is TGCGCCAGCAGCCAAGATAGAGGTCGGTGGCGCCAGCCCCAGCATTTT.

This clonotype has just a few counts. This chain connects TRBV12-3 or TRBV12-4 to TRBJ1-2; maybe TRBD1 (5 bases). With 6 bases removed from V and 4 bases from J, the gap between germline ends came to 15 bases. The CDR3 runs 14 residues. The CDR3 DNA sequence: TGTGCCAGCAGCAACCCGACAGAGTTCTATGGCTACACCTTC. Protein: CASSNPTEFYGYTF.

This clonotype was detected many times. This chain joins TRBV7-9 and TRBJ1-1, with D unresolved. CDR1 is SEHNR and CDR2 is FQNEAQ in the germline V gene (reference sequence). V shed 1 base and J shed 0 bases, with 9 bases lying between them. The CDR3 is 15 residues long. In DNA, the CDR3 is TGTGCCAGCAGCTTAGGGGAGTCTCTGAACACTGAAGCTTTCTTT. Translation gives CASSLGESLNTEAFF.

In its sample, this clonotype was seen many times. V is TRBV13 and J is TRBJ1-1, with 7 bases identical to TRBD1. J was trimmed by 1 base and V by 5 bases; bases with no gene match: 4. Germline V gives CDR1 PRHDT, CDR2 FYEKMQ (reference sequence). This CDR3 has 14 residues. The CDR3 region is CASSTRTGNTEAFF. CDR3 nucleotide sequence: TGTGCCAGCAGCACCCGGACAGGGAACACTGAAGCTTTCTTT.

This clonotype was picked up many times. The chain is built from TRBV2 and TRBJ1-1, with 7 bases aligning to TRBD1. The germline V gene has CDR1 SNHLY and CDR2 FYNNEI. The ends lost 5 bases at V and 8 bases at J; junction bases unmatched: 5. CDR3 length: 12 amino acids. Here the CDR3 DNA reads TGTGCCAGCAGTCGGGACAGTCCAGAAGCTTTCTTT. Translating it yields CASSRDSPEAFF.

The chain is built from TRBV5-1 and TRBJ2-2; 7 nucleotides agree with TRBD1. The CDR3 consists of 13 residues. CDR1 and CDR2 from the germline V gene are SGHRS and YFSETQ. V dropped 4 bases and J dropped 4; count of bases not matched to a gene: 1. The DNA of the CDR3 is TGCGCCAGCAGCCGGGACAGCACCGGGGAGCTGTTTTTT. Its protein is CASSRDSTGELFF.

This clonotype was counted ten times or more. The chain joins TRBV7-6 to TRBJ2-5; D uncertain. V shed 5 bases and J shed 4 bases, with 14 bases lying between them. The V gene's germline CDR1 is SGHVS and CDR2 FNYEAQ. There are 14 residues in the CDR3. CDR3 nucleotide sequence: TGTGCCAGCAGCCGAAGGGTCTTAGGAGAGACCCAGTACTTC. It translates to CASSRRVLGETQYF.